The T cell receptor beta chain described here comes from a study of blood T cells in healthy people across ages. Trimming took 5 bases from V and 0 from J, leaving 14 bases between them. CDR3 length: 17 residues. The germline gives CDR1 SGHVS, CDR2 FQNEAQ. Primed by a sample-barcoded 5' primer and a J-beta primer mix, a second PCR proceeded for 7 to 11 cycles. TCRdb itself ran the 5' RACE reads through MiXCR, one entry per CDR3 protein. The sample records 550,000 to 700,000 distinct CDR3 sequences, roughly a quarter being singletons. Material: blood. The source is a woman in her seventies in good health. This chain links TRBV7-8 with TRBJ2-6, with D perhaps given as TRBD1 or TRBD2 (5 bases each). The CDR3 DNA sequence: TGTGCCAGCAGCGACCGGGGCTCCGGCTCTGGGGCCAACGTCCTGACTTTC. Translated: CASSDRGSGSGANVLTF.